Sequencing of this TCR beta chain was carried out in a study of T cells in Graves' hyperthyroidism and ophthalmopathy. About the study: Peripheral blood was collected at initial diagnosis, before any treatment.

This clonotype was counted ten times or more. Germline V CDR1 and CDR2: DFQATT, SNEGSKA (reference sequence). Trimming removed 5 bases from V and 1 base from J; junction bases left unmatched: 7. The CDR3 totals 15 residues. Clinical symptoms, serum thyroxine and TRAb, thyroid ultrasound and orbital computed tomography were used for the diagnoses. RNA transcripts served as the template for amplifying TCR beta CDR3 regions. HTBI primers drove first-round RT-PCR of the TCR CDR3. TCRdb used MiXCR to reprocess the multiplex PCR reads, holding one entry per CDR3 protein. The table records under 450,000 distinct CDR3 sequences, 17% of them present only once.

V gene TRBV20-1 combines with J gene TRBJ1-5; 8 nucleotides line up with TRBD1. The receptor was derived from a woman aged 25 to 39 with Graves' hyperthyroidism that later progressed to Graves' ophthalmopathy. Sequenced: blood. The CDR3 loop is CSAARGQGSNQPQHF. The CDR3 DNA reads TGCAGTGCTGCCCGCGGACAGGGAAGCAATCAGCCCCAGCATTTT.